Listed below are T cell receptor beta chains from one sample, sequenced in a study of PD-1 blockade in classical Hodgkin lymphoma. TCRdb's copy holds only in-frame clones and misses some; the assay was immunoSEQ multiplex PCR. The sample has 3,000 to 4,500 clones, about 72% seen once; the top ten hold about 35%. The source was CD8+ T cells from blood, collected before the fourth cycle of nivolumab. These receptors all come from a human donor with classical Hodgkin lymphoma. Each CDR3 is given with its conserved first and last residue.

V	J	CDR3
TRBV27	TRBJ1-3	CASRVQGAGNTIYF
TRBV2	TRBJ2-5	CASSVREWWETQYF
TRBV25-1	TRBJ2-7	CASSARLAGGPEQYF
TRBV6-1	TRBJ2-3	CASSDWKNTQYF
TRBV9	TRBJ2-1	CASSGGQSNEQFF
TRBV6-6	TRBJ2-3	CASGDRVSTDTQYF
TRBV6-4	TRBJ2-1	CASSVTGYSEQFF
TRBV28	TRBJ1-2	CASAPLSPGSRDYGYTF
TRBV2	TRBJ1-1	CASSPGTGGLNTEAFF
TRBV13	TRBJ2-7	CASSLGGREQYF
TRBV5-5	TRBJ2-2	CASSPDILRRGPTNTGELFF
TRBV7-1	TRBJ2-5	CASSPRGSQETQYF
TRBV28	TRBJ1-5	CASSLGQGDQPQHF
TRBV19	TRBJ1-1	CASGWTANTEAFF
TRBV6-5	TRBJ2-5	CASSWAAGQTETQYF
TRBV6-1	TRBJ1-4	CASSEGRDVRKLFF
TRBV12-5	TRBJ1-6	CASGIGTENSPLHF
TRBV18	TRBJ1-4	CASTGGLSNEKLFF